Listed here are 5 T cell receptor beta chains from one sample, sequenced in a study of radiotherapy plus CTLA-4 blockade in lung cancer. The table came from immunoSEQ multiplex PCR; TCRdb's copy has only in-frame clones and leaves some out. This sample carries some 43,000 clones, around 83% of them seen once, and the ten largest clones take 2.5% to 3.5%. The sample here was peripheral blood, taken from a patient treated with radiotherapy plus ipilimumab. Every receptor here comes from a human donor with non-small cell lung cancer who had stable disease on radiotherapy plus ipilimumab.

This clone was counted only a few times. V and J are TRBV9 and TRBJ2-3, with D hard to call. Per the germline V gene, CDR1 is SGDLS and CDR2 is YYNGEE. The V end lost 3 bases, the J end lost 0 bases, and 8 bases lay between the germline ends. This CDR3 spans 14 amino acids. The CDR3 region has the DNA TGTGCCAGCAGCGCTGCAGGAAGCACAGATACGCAGTATTTT. The encoded protein is CASSAAGSTDTQYF.

This rearrangement joins TRBV7-3 to TRBJ2-2; 11 bases map to TRBD2. Looked up from germline, CDR1 is SGHTA and CDR2 is FQGTGA. V lost 5 bases, J lost 6 bases, and 2 bases stayed unmatched. The length of the CDR3 is 14 residues. CDR3 DNA: TGTGCCAGCAGCCCGGGACTAGCGGCCGGGGAGCTGTTTTTT. Protein sequence: CASSPGLAAGELFF. The complete variable domain, with remaining parts taken from reference TRBV7-3 and TRBJ2-2, reads GAGVSQTPSNKVTEKGKYVELRCDPISGHTALYWYRQSLGQGPEFLIYFQGTGAADDSGLPNDRFFAVRPEGSVSTLKIQRTERGDSAVYLCASSPGLAAGELFFGEGSRLTVL.

The chain joins TRBV18 to TRBJ2-2, with 14 bases lining up with TRBD2. The J segment lost 6 bases and the V segment lost 0 bases, leaving 3 bases of the junction unmatched. Germline V lookup: CDR1 KGHSH, CDR2 LQKENI. This CDR3 has 17 residues. The CDR3 sequence is CASSPPGGLAGAGELFF. Written as DNA, the CDR3 is TGTGCCAGCTCACCACCCGGGGGACTAGCGGGAGCCGGGGAGCTGTTTTTT. Complete variable domain (other parts from reference TRBV18 and TRBJ2-2): NAGVMQNPRHLVRRRGQEARLRCSPMKGHSHVYWYRQLPEEGLKFMVYLQKENIIDESGMPKERFSAEFPKEGPSILRIQQVVRGDSAAYFCASSPPGGLAGAGELFFGEGSRLTVL.

V and J are TRBV20-1 and TRBJ2-5; D gene uncertain. Trimming took off 5 bases at V and 2 bases at J, with 6 bases between the two ends. Germline values: CDR1 DFQATT, CDR2 SNEGSKA (reference sequence). The CDR3 has 11 residues. CDR3 bases: TGCAGTGCTCAACATCAAGAGACCCAGTACTTC. Its protein product is CSAQHQETQYF.

This clone was seen once. The chain combines TRBV7-9 with TRBJ1-1; perhaps TRBD1 as D (5 bases). The CDR3 spans 14 residues. Germline V gives CDR1 SEHNR, CDR2 FQNEAQ (reference sequence). V was trimmed by 5 bases and J by 4 bases, leaving 14 bases between them. The CDR3: CASSPMFRGTEAFF. DNA of the CDR3: TGTGCCAGCAGCCCCATGTTTAGGGGCACTGAAGCTTTCTTT.